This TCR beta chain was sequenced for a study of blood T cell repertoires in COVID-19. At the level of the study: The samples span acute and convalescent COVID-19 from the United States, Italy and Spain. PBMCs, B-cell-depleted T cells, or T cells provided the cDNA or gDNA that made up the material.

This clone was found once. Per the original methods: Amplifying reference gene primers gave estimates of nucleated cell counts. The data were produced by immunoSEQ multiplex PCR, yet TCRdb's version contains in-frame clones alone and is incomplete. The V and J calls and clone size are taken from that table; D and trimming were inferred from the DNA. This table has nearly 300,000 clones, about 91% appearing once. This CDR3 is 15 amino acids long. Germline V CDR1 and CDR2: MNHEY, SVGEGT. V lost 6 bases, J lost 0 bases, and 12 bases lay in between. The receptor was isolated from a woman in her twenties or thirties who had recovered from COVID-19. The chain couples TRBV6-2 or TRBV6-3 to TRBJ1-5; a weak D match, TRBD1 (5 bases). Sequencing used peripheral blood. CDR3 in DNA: TGTGCCAGCAGCTCCCAGGGCTATAGCAATCAGCCCCAGCATTTT. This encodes CASSSQGYSNQPQHF.